This TCR beta chain appears in the sequencing data of a study of T cell responses to AZD1222 COVID-19 vaccine. General observations from the study: With two AZD1222 doses given, Spike-specific TCR breadth and depth both rose.

Libraries were prepared by immunoSEQ multiplex PCR; TCRdb keeps only in-frame clonotypes and omits some of them. Of some 120,000 clones in the sample, approximately 90% were seen once. Germline lookup yields CDR1 LNHNV and CDR2 YYDKDF (reference sequence). V dropped 5 bases and J dropped 3 bases, with 11 bases sitting between them. This CDR3 region has 14 residues. Remarks on this clone: Its specificity is unknown.

The sequence was obtained from an adult in good health. The chain has TRBV15 and TRBJ2-1; possible D gene TRBD1, 6 bases. Sequencing used peripheral blood, obtained on day 0 of MenACWY control vaccination. The CDR3 DNA reads TGTGCCACCAGCCCGGACAGTTTCTACAATGAGCAGTTCTTC. Its protein product is CATSPDSFYNEQFF.